These 21 T cell receptor beta chains originate from one sample sequenced in a study of T cell changes during pregnancy in multiple sclerosis. Assay: immunoSEQ multiplex PCR; the TCRdb copy retains only in-frame clones and omits some. The profile shows 50,000 to 60,000 clones, about 90% of them singletons. The sample consisted of CD4+ T cells from peripheral blood mononuclear cells, taken in the first trimester of pregnancy. These receptors were obtained from a female donor with multiple sclerosis, enrolled in a pregnancy study.

The V gene is TRBV5-5, the J gene TRBJ1-5, with a possible D match to TRBD1 (5 bases). V was cut by 4 bases and J by 0 bases, with 11 bases left in between. The CDR3 has 15 residues. From germline, CDR1 is SGHKS and CDR2 YYEKEE (reference sequence). CDR3 coding DNA: TGTGCCAGCAGCCCCCGGGGGGATAGCAATCAGCCCCAGCATTTT. Protein: CASSPRGDSNQPQHF. The full variable domain, its missing parts supplied by reference TRBV5-5 and TRBJ1-5, is DAGVTQSPTHLIKTRGQQVTLRCSPISGHKSVSWYQQVLGQGPQFIFQYYEKEERGRGNFPDRFSARQFPNYSSELNVNALLLGDSALYLCASSPRGDSNQPQHFGDGTRLSIL.

This chain links TRBV19 with TRBJ2-1, with TRBD2 matching over 8 bases. This CDR3 region has 15 residues. Germline V gene data show CDR1 as LNHDA and CDR2 as SQIVND (reference sequence). With 7 bases clipped from V and 3 bases from J, the junction kept 8 bases outside the gene matches. The CDR3 loop reads CASTDPGGVYNEQFF. The CDR3 region has the DNA TGTGCCAGTACCGACCCGGGGGGGGTCTACAATGAGCAGTTCTTC.

This clone is a singleton in its sample. This chain links TRBV10-3 with TRBJ2-6, with D perhaps TRBD1 (5 bases). This CDR3 is built from 18 residues. Germline CDR1 reads ENHRY; CDR2 reads SYGVKD. V was cut by 4 bases and J by 0 bases, with 16 bases left in between. The chain's CDR3 is CAISALPQGSSGANVLTF. In DNA, the CDR3 is TGTGCCATCAGTGCCCTCCCGCAGGGAAGCTCTGGGGCCAACGTCCTGACTTTC.

This clone was observed once. This chain links TRBV7-7 with TRBJ2-5; D possibly corresponds to TRBD2 (5 bases). Per germline, CDR1 SSHAT and CDR2 FNYEAQ (reference sequence). This CDR3 has 11 residues. The CDR3 DNA reads as TGTGCGGTAGGGAGCCAAGAGACCCAGTACTTC. Protein sequence: CAVGSQETQYF. Drawing the rest from reference TRBV7-7 and TRBJ2-5, the complete variable domain is GAGVSQSPRYKVTKRGQDVTLRCDPISSHATLYWYQQALGQGPEFLTYFNYEAQPDKSGLPSDRFSAERPEGSISTLTIQRTEQRDSAMYRCAVGSQETQYFGPGTRLLVL.

The chain couples TRBV5-1 to TRBJ2-1; 7 bases match TRBD2. The germline CDR1 and CDR2 sequences are SGHRS and YFSETQ. Losses at the gene ends were 4 bases for V and 6 bases for J; bases not matched to a gene: 13. The CDR3 covers 16 residues. CDR3 sequence: CASSGGEAGPLNEQFF. CDR3 sequence (DNA): TGCGCCAGCAGCGGGGGGGAAGCTGGCCCTCTCAATGAGCAGTTCTTC. Complete variable domain (other parts from reference TRBV5-1 and TRBJ2-1): KAGVTQTPRYLIKTRGQQVTLSCSPISGHRSVSWYQQTPGQGLQFLFEYFSETQRNKGNFPGRFSGRQFSNSRSEMNVSTLELGDSALYLCASSGGEAGPLNEQFFGPGTRLTVL.

This chain connects TRBV7-9 to TRBJ2-3; TRBD2 matches at 12 bases. Germline loops: CDR1 SEHNR, CDR2 FQNEAQ (reference sequence). V trimming: 1 base; J trimming: 14 bases; junction bases outside the gene matches: 7. This CDR3 spans 14 amino acids. The chain's CDR3 is CASSLGGTSGGPYF. CDR3 DNA: TGTGCCAGCAGCTTAGGGGGCACTAGCGGGGGGCCGTATTTT.

V usage is TRBV19 and J usage is TRBJ1-1, with D tentatively TRBD1 (6 bases). The V end lost 5 bases, the J end lost 6 bases, and 16 bases lay between the germline ends. The germline CDR1 and CDR2 sequences are LNHDA and SQIVND (reference sequence). The CDR3 consists of 14 residues. The DNA of the CDR3 is TGTGCCAGTAGTGCCGGGACATCACGGGCTGAAGCTTTCTTT. Amino acid sequence: CASSAGTSRAEAFF.

The chain recombines TRBV18 with TRBJ2-3, with TRBD1 as a possible D gene (6 bases). The CDR3 runs 14 residues. CDR1 and CDR2 from the germline V gene are KGHSH and LQKENI. V lost 3 bases to trimming and J lost 3 bases, with 10 bases between them. The CDR3 is CASSPARGTDTQYF. The CDR3 region has the DNA TGTGCCAGCTCACCCGCGAGGGGGACAGATACGCAGTATTTT.

The rearrangement links TRBV5-1 to TRBJ2-2; TRBD2 matches 8 bases. Per germline, CDR1 SGHRS and CDR2 YFSETQ. The CDR3 runs 16 residues. V dropped 4 bases and J dropped 1; count of bases not matched to a gene: 6. The CDR3 DNA reads TGCGCCAGCAGCCATAAAACTAGCGGGAACACCGGGGAGCTGTTTTTT. It yields the protein CASSHKTSGNTGELFF.

The chain uses TRBV5-1 and TRBJ1-6, with D possibly TRBD1 on 6 matching bases. Germline V gene sequence: CDR1 SGHRS, CDR2 YFSETQ. The CDR3 extends over 15 amino acids. Between the trimmed V and J ends, which lost 3 bases and 2 bases, there was a span of 9 bases. The CDR3: CASSSDRPYNSPLHF. In nucleotides, the CDR3 is TGCGCCAGCAGCTCCGACAGGCCCTATAATTCACCCCTCCACTTT. The full variable domain, with the rest looked up from reference TRBV5-1 and TRBJ1-6, is KAGVTQTPRYLIKTRGQQVTLSCSPISGHRSVSWYQQTPGQGLQFLFEYFSETQRNKGNFPGRFSGRQFSNSRSEMNVSTLELGDSALYLCASSSDRPYNSPLHFGNGTRLTVT.

The chain carries TRBV19 and TRBJ2-1, with TRBD2 identical over 8 bases. The CDR3 sequence is 16 residues long. CDR1 and CDR2 (germline): LNHDA, SQIVND (reference sequence). With 0 bases clipped from V and 0 bases from J, the junction kept 1 base outside the gene matches. The CDR3: CASSIDLAGSYNEQFF. DNA of the CDR3: TGTGCCAGTAGTATAGATCTAGCGGGCTCCTACAATGAGCAGTTCTTC.

This rearrangement joins TRBV19 to TRBJ1-5; 8 nucleotides match TRBD1. V lost 2 bases to trimming and J lost 5 bases; unmatched junction nucleotides: 11. CDR3 length: 17 residues. The germline gives CDR1 LNHDA, CDR2 SQIVND (reference sequence). CDR3 in DNA: TGTGCCAGTAGTATAAGGAGGGCCAGGGGGCTAGATCAGCCCCAGCATTTT. It translates to CASSIRRARGLDQPQHF.

The chain has TRBV4-2 and TRBJ2-1, with D possibly being TRBD2 (6 bases). The CDR3 is 16 amino acids. Germline values: CDR1 LGHNA, CDR2 YNFKEQ. Deletions cut 0 bases from V and 5 bases from J, with 14 bases between. CDR3 loop: CASSQDMGEVNNEQFF. The CDR3 coding sequence is TGTGCCAGCAGCCAAGATATGGGGGAGGTTAACAATGAGCAGTTCTTC.

The chain combines TRBV25-1 with TRBJ1-6; the match to TRBD1 covers 10 bases. V gave up 7 bases and J gave up 7 bases; unmatched junction bases: 4. There are 14 residues in the CDR3. Germline CDR1 MGHDK, CDR2 SYGVNS. CDR3 in DNA: TGTGCCAGCATTGGACAGGGGGAGAATTCACCCCTCCACTTT. It translates to CASIGQGENSPLHF.

The CDR3 loop is CASSLVETRDRGSYEQYF. Written as DNA, the CDR3 is TGTGCCAGCAGCTTGGTCGAAACAAGGGACAGGGGCTCCTACGAGCAGTACTTC. This chain links TRBV7-3 with TRBJ2-7; 10 bases line up with TRBD1. CDR3 length equals 18 residues. The germline V gene encodes CDR1 SGHTA and CDR2 FQGTGA. V was clipped by 3 bases and J by 0 bases; unmatched bases: 11.

The chain uses TRBV5-1 and TRBJ2-7; D unresolved. This CDR3 region has 14 residues. Trimming took off 4 bases at V and 5 bases at J, with 16 bases between the two ends. Germline V gene sequence: CDR1 SGHRS, CDR2 YFSETQ. This CDR3 is CASSPPTTAHEQYF. The CDR3 region has the DNA TGCGCCAGCAGCCCCCCTACCACCGCCCACGAGCAGTACTTC.

V usage is TRBV4-3 and J usage is TRBJ1-1, with 9 bases fitting TRBD1. V gave up 0 bases and J gave up 0 bases; unmatched junction bases: 5. CDR3 size: 17 residues. Germline V gives CDR1 LGHNA, CDR2 YSLEER. The CDR3 DNA is TGCGCCAGCAGCCAAGATAGACAGGGGGTCCTGAACACTGAAGCTTTCTTT. Translation gives CASSQDRQGVLNTEAFF.

The chain is built from TRBV7-8 and TRBJ1-5, with no clear D. Germline assignment: CDR1 SGHVS and CDR2 FQNEAQ. V shed 0 bases and J shed 3 bases, with 9 bases lying between them. The CDR3 is 15 amino acids. The CDR3 is CASSLAPGPNQPQHF. The CDR3 bases are TGTGCCAGCAGCTTAGCGCCAGGCCCCAATCAGCCCCAGCATTTT.

This sequence joins TRBV6-1 and TRBJ1-3, with D tentatively TRBD1 (6 bases). This CDR3 comprises 16 residues. Germline V gene lookup returns CDR1 MNHNS and CDR2 SASEGT. Trimming took off 4 bases at V and 1 base at J, with 14 bases between the two ends. This CDR3 is CASSARTELSGNTIYF. The CDR3 DNA is TGTGCCAGCAGTGCCCGGACAGAATTATCTGGAAACACCATATATTTT.

The chain employs TRBV11-2 and TRBJ2-1; maybe TRBD1 (5 bases). CDR1 and CDR2 (germline): SGHAT, FQNNGV. V lost 4 bases and J 12 bases, leaving 13 bases between the germline ends. This CDR3 is 12 amino acids long. CDR3: CASSSGHPGQFF. Here the CDR3 DNA reads TGTGCCAGCAGCTCCGGACACCCTGGGCAGTTCTTC.

The gene calls are TRBV13 and TRBJ2-7; weak D call: TRBD2 (7 bases). The CDR3 consists of 13 residues. The ends were cut back, 5 bases at V and 3 bases at J, with 11 bases in the middle. In germline, CDR1 is PRHDT, CDR2 FYEKMQ (reference sequence). The CDR3 loop is CASSPRGGYEQYF. Here the CDR3 DNA reads TGTGCCAGCAGCCCAAGGGGGGGCTACGAGCAGTACTTC.